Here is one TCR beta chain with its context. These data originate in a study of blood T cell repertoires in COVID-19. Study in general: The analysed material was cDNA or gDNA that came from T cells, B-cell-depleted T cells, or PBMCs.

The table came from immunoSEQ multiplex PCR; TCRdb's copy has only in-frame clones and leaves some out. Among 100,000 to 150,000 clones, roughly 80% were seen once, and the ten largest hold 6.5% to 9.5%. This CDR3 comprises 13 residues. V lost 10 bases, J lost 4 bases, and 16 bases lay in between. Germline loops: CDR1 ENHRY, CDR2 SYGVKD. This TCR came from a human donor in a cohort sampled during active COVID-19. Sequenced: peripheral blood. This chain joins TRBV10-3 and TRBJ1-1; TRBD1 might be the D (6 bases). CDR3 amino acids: CATAQGLGTEAFF. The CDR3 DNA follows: TGTGCCACCGCACAGGGTTTGGGCACTGAAGCTTTCTTT.